The clone carrying this T cell receptor beta chain has just one count. Unmatched junction bases numbered 10, after V lost 0 bases and J lost 8 bases. Per the germline V gene, CDR1 is MNHNY and CDR2 is SVGAGI (reference sequence). The length of the CDR3 is 16 residues. The data stem from a study of cytomegalovirus exposure and HLA in healthy donors. Sequencing was performed with immunoSEQ multiplex PCR; in TCRdb, only in-frame clones are kept and a portion is missing. Of more than 55,000 clones listed, roughly nine tenths are singletons. This TCR derives from a woman under 30 in good health and CMV-seronegative. Material for sequencing was PBMCs. V usage is TRBV6-6 and J usage is TRBJ1-2, with 9 bases lining up with TRBD1. CDR3 nucleotides: TGTGCCAGCAGTTACTCGAGGGGACAGGGTTCGAGCGGCTACACCTTC. The encoded protein is CASSYSRGQGSSGYTF.